The clone carrying this T cell receptor (beta chain) has a handful of counts. Its antigen remains unidentified. Unique molecular identifiers were incorporated when the TCRbeta library was constructed. From the PCR reads, TCRdb called clonotypes with MiXCR, one entry per CDR3 protein. The sample consists of 700,000 to 950,000 distinct CDR3 sequences, 16% of them appearing once. The germline V gene has CDR1 SGHTA and CDR2 FQGTGA. V was pared by 2 bases and J by 7 bases, with 15 bases between. The CDR3 totals 15 residues. This record belongs to a study of T-cell reconstitution after alpha-beta-depleted transplantation in children. Broader study findings: Newly generated T cells supplied most T-cell counts and diversity one year post-transplant. Recipient T cells and thymic progenitors that survived gave rise to the high TCRbeta diversity observed at day 60 in some patients.

This rearrangement joins TRBV7-3 to TRBJ2-1; D remains unclear. The specimen comprised PBMCs, mostly from graft donor cells, sampled 360 days after TCRalphabeta/CD19-depleted stem cell transplant. This clonotype originated in a male patient aged 10 to 17 who had a stem cell transplant for acute lymphoblastic leukemia, so the T cells may come from the graft donor. The CDR3 DNA reads TGTGCCAGCAGCTTACCCAGTGGTCCCTTTAATGAGCAGTTCTTC. This translates into CASSLPSGPFNEQFF.